This entry is about one T cell receptor beta chain. Its antigen is unknown. Looked up from germline, CDR1 is SEHNR and CDR2 is FQNEAQ (reference sequence). This CDR3 has 14 amino acids. V lost 8 bases to trimming and J lost 8 bases; unmatched junction nucleotides: 10. This record belongs to a study of cytomegalovirus exposure and HLA in healthy donors. Study in general: Later, an analysis reported that the approximately 120 validation repertoires had used the same platform as the approximately 670 first-cohort repertoires. Points from the study as a whole: Listed as cytomegalovirus-associated were more than 150 TCR beta chains. Subsequent analysis revealed that first-cohort TCR clusters tended to co-occur in the 120 or so validation repertoires. Many donors shared some public TCRs, even though most TCR sequences were rare.

Profiling relied on immunoSEQ multiplex PCR, and the TCRdb table lists in-frame clones only, not all of them. Found here are about 330,000 clones, around 87% of them singletons; the top ten hold approximately 1.2%. The clonotype originates from a woman in her 30s in good health and CMV-seropositive. Sample: PBMCs. The V gene is TRBV7-9, the J gene TRBJ2-1; TRBD2 agrees at 9 bases. The CDR3 nucleotides are TGTGCCAGCGCCCTGTCGACTAGCGGAGATGAGCAGTTCTTC. Its translation is CASALSTSGDEQFF.